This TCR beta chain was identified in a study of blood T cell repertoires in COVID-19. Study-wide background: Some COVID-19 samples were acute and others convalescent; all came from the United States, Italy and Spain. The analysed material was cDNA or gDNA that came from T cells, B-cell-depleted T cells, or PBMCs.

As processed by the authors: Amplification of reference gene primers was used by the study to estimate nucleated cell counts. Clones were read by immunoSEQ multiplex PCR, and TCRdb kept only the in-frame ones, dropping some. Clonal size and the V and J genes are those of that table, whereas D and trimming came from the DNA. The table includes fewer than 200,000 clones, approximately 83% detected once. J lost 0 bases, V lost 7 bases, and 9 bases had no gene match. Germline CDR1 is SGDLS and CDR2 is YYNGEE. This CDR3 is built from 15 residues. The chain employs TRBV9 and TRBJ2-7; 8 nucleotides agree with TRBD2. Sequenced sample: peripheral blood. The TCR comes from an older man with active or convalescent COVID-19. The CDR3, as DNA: TGTGCCAGCGCCCCCCGGGAGGGGAACTCCTACGAGCAGTACTTC. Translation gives CASAPREGNSYEQYF.